This TCR beta chain derives from a study of blood T cell repertoires in COVID-19. Study background: Whether acute or convalescent, the COVID-19 samples came from the United States, Italy and Spain. PBMCs, B-cell-depleted T cells, or T cells provided the cDNA or gDNA that made up the material.

Authors' processing steps: The assay estimated nucleated cells by amplifying reference gene primers. Assay: immunoSEQ multiplex PCR; the TCRdb copy retains only in-frame clones and omits some. V and J calls and clone size are those listed in that table; D and trimming were worked out from the DNA. This table has 20,000 to 30,000 clones, roughly 85% appearing once. The TCR sequence derives from a human donor in a cohort sampled during active COVID-19. Sequenced material: peripheral blood.

The CDR3 protein is CASSLGLSGTYEQYF. DNA for the CDR3: TGTGCCAGCAGCTTAGGTCTTAGCGGGACTTACGAGCAGTACTTC. J is TRBJ2-7 and V is TRBV11-3, with 8 bases lining up with TRBD2. CDR1 and CDR2 from the germline V gene are SGHNT and YENEEA. After removal of 1 base from V and 4 bases from J, the junction contained 6 bases not matched to a gene. This CDR3 comprises 15 residues.